This is a list of T cell receptor beta chains from one sample in a study of blood T cells in healthy people across ages. TCRdb fed the 5' RACE reads into MiXCR, producing one record per CDR3 protein. In the table there are approximately 680,000 distinct CDR3 sequences, around 32% of which are singletons. Sequenced: blood. These receptor sequences come from an elderly woman in good health. Each CDR3 is given with its conserved first and last residue. D genes are given only for firm matches. Clone sizes are given selectively: once, few, many, or a class where the clone is expanded.

v_gene	d_gene	j_gene	abundance	CDR3nt	CDR3aa
TRBV3-1	NA	TRBJ2-4	many	TGTGCCAGCAGCCAAGACGGGACTGTCAGGGCAAACATTCAGTACTTC	CASSQDGTVRANIQYF
TRBV30	NA	TRBJ1-5	NA	TGTGCCTGCAGCGGGCAGAATGATCAGCCCCAGCATTTT	CACSGQNDQPQHF
TRBV7-9	NA	TRBJ2-7	NA	TGTGCCAGCAGTGAAACCGTCGGGCTCGAGCAGTACTTC	CASSETVGLEQYF
TRBV9	NA	TRBJ1-2	many	TGTGCCAGCAGCGTAGACGGCCAGGGTTGGTACGGCTACACCTTC	CASSVDGQGWYGYTF
TRBV14	NA	TRBJ2-3	few	TGTGCCAGCAGCCAATCAGGCTGGGGAGATACGCAGTATTTT	CASSQSGWGDTQYF
TRBV6-1	NA	TRBJ1-2	many	TGTGCCAGCAGGTCTCCCCGGCGGGAGGGCTACACCTTC	CASRSPRREGYTF
TRBV7-2	NA	TRBJ2-7	NA	TGTGCCAGCAGCTTAGGTAGCCTCAGCTCCTACGAGCAGTACTTC	CASSLGSLSSYEQYF
TRBV6-4	NA	TRBJ1-6	NA	TGTGCCAGCAGTGACTCGGGGGTTGGCAATTCACCCCTCCACTTT	CASSDSGVGNSPLHF
TRBV4-3	TRBD1	TRBJ1-6	NA	TGCGCCAGCAGCCAGGACAGGTCTTTCTATAATTCACCCCTCCACTTT	CASSQDRSFYNSPLHF
TRBV14	NA	TRBJ2-2	NA	TGTGCCAGCGCCTCGGCAACCGGGGAGCTGTTTTTT	CASASATGELFF
TRBV4-3	NA	TRBJ1-2	many	TGCGCCAGCAGCCAAGATATAATTAACTATGGCTACACCTTC	CASSQDIINYGYTF
TRBV6-5	NA	TRBJ1-1	NA	TGTGCCAGCATGAAGAACACTGAAGCTTTCTTT	CASMKNTEAFF
TRBV7-2	TRBD1	TRBJ2-2	NA	TGTGCCAGCAGCCCGGGGACAGGGGTGAGGACCGGGGAGCTGTTTTTT	CASSPGTGVRTGELFF
TRBV7-2	NA	TRBJ1-5	many	TGTGCCAGCAGCCCACGAAGCCCCGGGACGACTTTCGGCAATCAGCCCCAGCATTTT	CASSPRSPGTTFGNQPQHF
TRBV19	NA	TRBJ1-5	NA	TGTGCCAGTAGTATGGAAACAGGCAATCAGCCCCAGCATTTT	CASSMETGNQPQHF
TRBV18	NA	TRBJ1-1	few	TGTGCCAGCTCACCACTGGGACGGCAGAACACTGAAGCTTTCTTT	CASSPLGRQNTEAFF
TRBV7-9	TRBD1	TRBJ1-2	NA	TGTGCCAGCAGCTTAGTCGGAGACAGGGGGTATGGCTACACCTTC	CASSLVGDRGYGYTF
TRBV5-1	NA	TRBJ2-3	many	TGCGCCAGCAGCGCCCGGTCGACAGATACGCAGTATTTT	CASSARSTDTQYF